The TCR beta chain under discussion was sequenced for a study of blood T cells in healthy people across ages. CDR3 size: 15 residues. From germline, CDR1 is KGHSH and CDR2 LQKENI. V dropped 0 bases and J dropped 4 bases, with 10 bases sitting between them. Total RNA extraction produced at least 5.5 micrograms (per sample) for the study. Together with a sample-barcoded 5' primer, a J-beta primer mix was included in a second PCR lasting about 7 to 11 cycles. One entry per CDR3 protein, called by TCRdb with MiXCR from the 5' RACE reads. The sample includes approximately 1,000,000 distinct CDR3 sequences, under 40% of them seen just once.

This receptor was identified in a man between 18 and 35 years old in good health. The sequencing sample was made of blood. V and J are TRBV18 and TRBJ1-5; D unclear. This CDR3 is CASSPPGRMNQPQHF. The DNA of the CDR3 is TGTGCCAGCTCACCACCCGGTCGGATGAATCAGCCCCAGCATTTT.